The 5 T cell receptor beta chains below all came from one sample that was sequenced in a study of blood T cell repertoires in COVID-19. The repertoire was sequenced with immunoSEQ multiplex PCR; TCRdb's copy has only in-frame clones and lacks some. The sample contains about 370,000 clones, around 87% of which appear only once. Sequencing used peripheral blood. Receptors were obtained from a man aged 18 to 30 with active or convalescent COVID-19.

V is TRBV6-6 and J is TRBJ1-1, with 11 bases matching TRBD1. V dropped 5 bases and J dropped 9; count of bases not matched to a gene: 5. CDR3 length equals 13 residues. CDR1 MNHNY and CDR2 SVGAGI come from the germline V gene (reference sequence). The CDR3 here is CASSGGTGGQAFF. The CDR3 DNA is TGTGCCAGCAGTGGGGGGACAGGGGGACAAGCTTTCTTT.

This rearrangement joins TRBV27 to TRBJ2-5, with TRBD1 identical over 10 bases. The CDR3 runs to 15 residues. Germline V gene lookup returns CDR1 MNHEY and CDR2 SMNVEV (reference sequence). V was clipped by 6 bases and J by 5 bases; unmatched bases: 9. The CDR3 sequence is CASRARDRGPETQYF. CDR3 sequence (DNA): TGTGCCAGCAGGGCACGGGACAGGGGACCGGAGACCCAGTACTTC.

The gene calls are TRBV7-9 and TRBJ2-7, with 9 bases that match TRBD1. The CDR3 spans 14 residues. Trimming at V came to 5 bases and at J to 6 bases, leaving 8 bases not matched to a gene. Germline lookup yields CDR1 SEHNR and CDR2 FQNEAQ (reference sequence). This CDR3 reads CASSLPTGGGEQYF. CDR3 bases: TGTGCCAGCAGCCTCCCGACAGGGGGTGGCGAGCAGTACTTC. The entire variable domain, with the rest obtained from reference TRBV7-9 and TRBJ2-7, is as follows: DTGVSQNPRHKITKRGQNVTFRCDPISEHNRLYWYRQTLGQGPEFLTYFQNEAQLEKSRLLSDRFSAERPKGSFSTLEIQRTEQGDSAMYLCASSLPTGGGEQYFGPGTRLTVT.

This clone showed up just once. The rearrangement links TRBV4-2 to TRBJ2-7; D not certain. The CDR3 sequence is 15 residues long. Germline V CDR1 and CDR2: LGHNA, YNFKEQ. Trimming pared 5 bases from V and 2 bases from J, leaving 16 bases between. The CDR3 is CASSALPAGTYEQYF. DNA for the CDR3: TGTGCCAGCAGCGCCCTTCCGGCAGGTACCTACGAGCAGTACTTC.

The chain combines TRBV28 with TRBJ2-7; 7 bases align to TRBD1. Looked up from germline, CDR1 is MDHEN and CDR2 is SYDVKM. The CDR3 runs to 13 residues. The J segment lost 5 bases and the V segment lost 11 bases, leaving 12 bases of the junction unmatched. The CDR3 sequence is CAARGSGPNEQYF. CDR3 nucleotide sequence: TGTGCCGCCAGGGGGTCAGGGCCCAACGAGCAGTACTTC.